The clone carrying this T cell receptor (beta chain) was detected only once. CDR3 length equals 12 residues. From germline, CDR1 is LNHDA and CDR2 SQIVND (reference sequence). The V segment lost 8 bases and the J segment 8 bases; nucleotides outside the gene matches: 6. The sample comes from a study of cytomegalovirus exposure and HLA in healthy donors. PCR was performed using 60 Vbeta and 13 Jbeta primers. The method was immunoSEQ multiplex PCR; TCRdb's version includes in-frame clones alone and lacks a portion of them. Of 250,000 to 300,000 clones listed, about 90% were seen once; the top ten hold 1.7%.

The chain combines TRBV19 with TRBJ1-2; 9 bases are a match to TRBD1. The sequence came from a girl aged 2-10 years in good health and CMV-seronegative. What was sequenced was PBMCs. The CDR3 protein is CASSRTGVGYTF. DNA for the CDR3: TGTGCCAGTTCACGGACAGGGGTCGGCTACACCTTC.